This TCR beta chain was sequenced during a study of blood T cell repertoires in COVID-19. In the study overall: Some COVID-19 samples were acute and others convalescent; all came from the United States, Italy and Spain. PBMCs, B-cell-depleted T cells, or T cells provided the cDNA or gDNA that made up the material.

The CDR3 sequence is 15 residues long. Per the germline V gene, CDR1 is SGDLS and CDR2 is YYNGEE. The junction had 8 bases not matched to a gene; V was cut back by 2 bases and J by 7 bases. As handled by the study authors: Reference gene primer amplification yielded estimated nucleated cell counts. Clones were sequenced by immunoSEQ multiplex PCR, and TCRdb holds only the in-frame ones, with some missing. V, J and clone size are those of that table, while D and trimming were read from the DNA. This table holds about 46,000 clones, roughly 88% found once. V gene TRBV9 combines with J gene TRBJ1-4; 7 positions agree with TRBD1. The specimen was peripheral blood. The sequence came from a man aged 50-59 years with acute or convalescent COVID-19. The CDR3 coding sequence is TGTGCCAGCAGCGTCCTAGACAGGGTGGGTGAAAAACTGTTTTTT. It specifies CASSVLDRVGEKLFF.